This T cell receptor beta chain was found in a study of shared clonotypes between healthy human individuals. Study-wide context: Contributing individuals were a couple of females and a few males aged 18 to 49. General study findings and limits: In a handful of donors, around 5% of naive CD4 clonotypes appeared in common.

Method: immunoSEQ multiplex PCR; TCRdb's copy keeps in-frame clones and lacks some. Of hundreds of thousands of clones in the sample, about 92% were seen once. The CDR3 sequence is 13 residues long. Trimming shortened V by 6 bases and J by 5 bases, and 12 bases separated the two germline ends. Germline CDR1 SGHRS, CDR2 YFSETQ. Worth noting for this clone: Its matching antigen is unknown.

Naivety among CD8 cells was defined by CD45RO negativity and positive CCR7 selection, thereby excluding terminally differentiated effector memory CD45RA+ cells. The V and J genes are TRBV5-1 and TRBJ2-1; a weak D match, TRBD2 (6 bases). Sequencing was performed on naive CD8+ T cells sorted from blood. The TCR sequence derives from a man aged 30-40 years in good health. The CDR3 region is CASNQRADNEQFF. In DNA form, the CDR3 reads TGCGCCAGCAACCAGCGGGCCGACAATGAGCAGTTCTTC.